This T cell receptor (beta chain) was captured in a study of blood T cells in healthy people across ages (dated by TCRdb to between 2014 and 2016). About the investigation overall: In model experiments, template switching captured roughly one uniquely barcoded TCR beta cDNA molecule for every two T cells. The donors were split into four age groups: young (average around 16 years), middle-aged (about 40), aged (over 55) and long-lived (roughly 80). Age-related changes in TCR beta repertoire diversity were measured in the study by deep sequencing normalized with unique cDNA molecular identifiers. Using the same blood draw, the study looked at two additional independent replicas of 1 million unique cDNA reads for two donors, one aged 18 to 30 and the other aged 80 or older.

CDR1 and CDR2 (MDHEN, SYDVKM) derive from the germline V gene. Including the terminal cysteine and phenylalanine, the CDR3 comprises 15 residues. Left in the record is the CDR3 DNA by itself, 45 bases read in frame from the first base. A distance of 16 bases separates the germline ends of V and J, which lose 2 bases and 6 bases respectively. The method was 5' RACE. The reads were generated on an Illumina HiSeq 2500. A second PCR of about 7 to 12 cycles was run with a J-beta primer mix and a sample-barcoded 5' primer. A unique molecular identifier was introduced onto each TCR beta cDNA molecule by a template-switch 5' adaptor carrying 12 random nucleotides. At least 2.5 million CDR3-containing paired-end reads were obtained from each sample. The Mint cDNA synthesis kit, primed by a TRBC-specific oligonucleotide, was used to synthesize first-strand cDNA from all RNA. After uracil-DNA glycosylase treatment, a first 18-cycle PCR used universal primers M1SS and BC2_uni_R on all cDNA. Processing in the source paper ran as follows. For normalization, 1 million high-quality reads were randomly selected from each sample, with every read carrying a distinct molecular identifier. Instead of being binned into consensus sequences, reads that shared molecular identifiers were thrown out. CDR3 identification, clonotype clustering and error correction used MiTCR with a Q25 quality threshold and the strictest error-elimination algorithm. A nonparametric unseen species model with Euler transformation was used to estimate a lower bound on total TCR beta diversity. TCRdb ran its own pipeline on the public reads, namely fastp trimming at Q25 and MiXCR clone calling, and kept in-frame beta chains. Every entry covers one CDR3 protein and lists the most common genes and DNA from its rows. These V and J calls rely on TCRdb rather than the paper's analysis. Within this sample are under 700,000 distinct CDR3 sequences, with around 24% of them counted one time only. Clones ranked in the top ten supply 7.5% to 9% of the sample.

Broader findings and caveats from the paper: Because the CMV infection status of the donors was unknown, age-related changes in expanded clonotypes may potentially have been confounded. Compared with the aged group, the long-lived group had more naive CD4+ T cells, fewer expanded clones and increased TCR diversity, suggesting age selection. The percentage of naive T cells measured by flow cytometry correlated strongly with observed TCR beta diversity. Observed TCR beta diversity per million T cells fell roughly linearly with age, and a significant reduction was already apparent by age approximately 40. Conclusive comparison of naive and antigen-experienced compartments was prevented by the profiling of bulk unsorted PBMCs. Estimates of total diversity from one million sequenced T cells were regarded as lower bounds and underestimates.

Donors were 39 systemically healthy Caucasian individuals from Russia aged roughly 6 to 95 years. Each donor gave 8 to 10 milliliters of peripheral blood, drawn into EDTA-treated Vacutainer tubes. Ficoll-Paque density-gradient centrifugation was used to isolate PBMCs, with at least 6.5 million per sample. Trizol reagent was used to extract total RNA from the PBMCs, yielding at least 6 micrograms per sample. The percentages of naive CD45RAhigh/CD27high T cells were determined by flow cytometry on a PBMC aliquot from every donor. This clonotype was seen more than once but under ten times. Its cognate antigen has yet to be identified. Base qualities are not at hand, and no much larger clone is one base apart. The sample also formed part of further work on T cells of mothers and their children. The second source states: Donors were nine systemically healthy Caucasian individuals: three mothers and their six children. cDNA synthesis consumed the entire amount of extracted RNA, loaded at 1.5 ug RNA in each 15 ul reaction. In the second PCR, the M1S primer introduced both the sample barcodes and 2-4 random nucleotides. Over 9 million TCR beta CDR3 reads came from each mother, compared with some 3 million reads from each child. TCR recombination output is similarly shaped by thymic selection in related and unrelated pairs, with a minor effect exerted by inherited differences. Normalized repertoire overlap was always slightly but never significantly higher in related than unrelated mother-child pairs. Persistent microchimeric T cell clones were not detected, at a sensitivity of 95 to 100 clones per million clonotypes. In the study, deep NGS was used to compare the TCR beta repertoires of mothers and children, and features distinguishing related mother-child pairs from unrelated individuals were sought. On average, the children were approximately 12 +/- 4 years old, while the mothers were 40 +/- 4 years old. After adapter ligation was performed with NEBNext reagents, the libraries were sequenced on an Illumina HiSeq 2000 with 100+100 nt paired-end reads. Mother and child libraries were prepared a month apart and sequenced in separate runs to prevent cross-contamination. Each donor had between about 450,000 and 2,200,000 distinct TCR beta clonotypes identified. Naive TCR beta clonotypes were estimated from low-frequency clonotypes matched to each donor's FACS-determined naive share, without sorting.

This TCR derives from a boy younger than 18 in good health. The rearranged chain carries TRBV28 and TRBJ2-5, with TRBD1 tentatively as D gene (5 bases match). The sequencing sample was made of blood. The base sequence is TGTGCCAGCAGTTTACACCGTTCAGGGCCAAAGACCCAGTACTTC. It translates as CASSLHRSGPKTQYF.